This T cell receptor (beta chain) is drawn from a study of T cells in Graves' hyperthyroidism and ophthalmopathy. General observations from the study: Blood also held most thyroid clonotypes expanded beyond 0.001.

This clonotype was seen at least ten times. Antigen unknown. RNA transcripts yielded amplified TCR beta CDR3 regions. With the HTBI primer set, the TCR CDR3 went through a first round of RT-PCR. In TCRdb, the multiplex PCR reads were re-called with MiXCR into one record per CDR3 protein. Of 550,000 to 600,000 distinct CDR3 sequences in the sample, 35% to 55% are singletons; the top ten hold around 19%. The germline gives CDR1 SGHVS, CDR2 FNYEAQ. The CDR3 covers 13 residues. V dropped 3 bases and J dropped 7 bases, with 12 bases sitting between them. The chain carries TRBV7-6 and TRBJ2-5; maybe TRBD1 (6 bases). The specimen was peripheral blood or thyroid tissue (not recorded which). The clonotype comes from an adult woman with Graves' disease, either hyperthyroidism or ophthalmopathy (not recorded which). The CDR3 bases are TGTGCCAGCAGCTTTGCAGGGGTGGTGACCCAGTACTTC. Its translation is CASSFAGVVTQYF.